This T cell receptor (beta chain) originates from a study of blood T cells in healthy people across ages. The study recruited healthy Caucasian donors from Russia who were aged about 6 to 90. This CDR3 region has 15 residues. Unmatched junction bases numbered 6, after V lost 6 bases and J lost 1 base. CDR1 and CDR2 from the germline V gene are SNHLY and FYNNEI. Combining a sample-barcoded 5' primer with a J-beta primer mix, a second PCR ran for about 6 to 11 cycles. All cDNA molecules were each tagged by a template-switch adaptor with 12 random nucleotides. TCRdb recomputed calls from the 5' RACE reads with MiXCR, one row per CDR3 protein. Of some 800,000 distinct CDR3 sequences in the sample, just under 25% were seen once. Separately, the same data were catalogued under a study of T cells of mothers and their children.

The specimen was blood. The TCR was taken from a boy between 10 and 17 years old in good health. The gene calls are TRBV2 and TRBJ2-3; TRBD1 matches at 8 bases. CDR3 nucleotides: TGTGCCAGCAGGTTACAGGGGGTCGGCACAGATACGCAGTATTTT. Translating gives CASRLQGVGTDTQYF.